These T cell receptor beta chains were read from a single sample in a study of tumor and adjacent non-tumor tissue in lung cancer. TCRdb fed the multiplex PCR reads into MiXCR, producing one record per CDR3 protein. The table records roughly 74,000 distinct CDR3 sequences, approximately 82% of them present only once. Sequenced: distant non-tumor lung tissue. The receptors were sampled from an older man with non-small cell lung cancer. Each CDR3 is given with its conserved first and last residue.

CDR3: CANSSGLAVNNEQFF; V: TRBV5-1; length: 15; J: TRBJ2-1
CDR3: CASIYFPSQAGGNYKQYF; V: TRBV6-2/TRBV6-3; length: 18; J: TRBJ2-7
CDR3: CAISLGTEQFF; V: TRBV5-5; length: 11; J: TRBJ2-1
CDR3: CSVTRGRGKNIQYF; V: TRBV29-1; length: 14; J: TRBJ2-4
CDR3: CASSLSGSRYKKYF; V: TRBV12-3/TRBV12-4; length: 14; J: TRBJ2-7
CDR3: CASSLTEQGFNEQFF; V: TRBV7-3; length: 15; J: TRBJ2-1
CDR3: CSVEDPRQGLSGYTF; V: TRBV29-1; length: 15; J: TRBJ1-2
CDR3: CASSPQETDTQYF; V: TRBV18; length: 13; J: TRBJ2-3
CDR3: CASSQYGPSGRTDMQYF; V: TRBV4-3; length: 17; J: TRBJ2-3
CDR3: CASSSVGPDAFF; V: TRBV11-1; length: 12; J: TRBJ1-1
CDR3: CAISESSGQVNTGELFF; V: TRBV10-3; length: 17; J: TRBJ2-2
CDR3: CASSEVATSGSSSAHPTQYF; V: TRBV4-2; length: 20; J: TRBJ2-3
CDR3: CASSYTRGGGMNTQYF; V: TRBV6-6; length: 16; J: TRBJ2-5